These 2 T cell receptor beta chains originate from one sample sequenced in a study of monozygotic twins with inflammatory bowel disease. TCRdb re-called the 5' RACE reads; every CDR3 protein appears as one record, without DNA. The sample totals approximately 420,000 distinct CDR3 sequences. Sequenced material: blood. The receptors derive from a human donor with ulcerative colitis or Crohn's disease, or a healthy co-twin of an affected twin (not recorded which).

The CDR3 loop is CASSRLGGLSTDTQYF. The genes are TRBV5-5 and TRBJ2-3. The CDR3 runs 16 residues. CDR1 is SGHKS, CDR2 YYEKEE, per germline (reference sequence). The full variable domain, its missing parts supplied by reference TRBV5-5 and TRBJ2-3, is DAGVTQSPTHLIKTRGQQVTLRCSPISGHKSVSWYQQVLGQGPQFIFQYYEKEERGRGNFPDRFSARQFPNYSSELNVNALLLGDSALYLCASSRLGGLSTDTQYFGPGTRLTVL.

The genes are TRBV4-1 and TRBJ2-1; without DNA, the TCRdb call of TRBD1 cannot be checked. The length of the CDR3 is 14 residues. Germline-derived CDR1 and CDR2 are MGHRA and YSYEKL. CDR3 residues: CASRKTGIYNEQFF.